A selection of T cell receptor beta chains follows, all from one sample in a study of shared clonotypes between healthy human individuals. Assay: immunoSEQ multiplex PCR; the TCRdb copy retains only in-frame clones and omits some. This table has about 980,000 clones, less than 85% appearing once. Sample: memory CD4+ T cells sorted from blood. The source is a man younger than 35 in good health. Each CDR3 is given without its conserved first and last residue.

v_gene: TRBV6-1; CDR3aa: ASSEWVGRAF
v_gene: TRBV9; CDR3aa: ASSVGFGYT
v_gene: TRBV5-1; CDR3aa: ASSPIPGQGAGYEQY
v_gene: TRBV6-4; CDR3aa: ASSRLGGGTDTQY
v_gene: TRBV18; CDR3aa: ASSREQGNEKLF
v_gene: TRBV10-3; CDR3aa: AISGAGNEKLF
v_gene: TRBV28; CDR3aa: ASSLSGNTIY
v_gene: TRBV10-3; CDR3aa: AISESDGNTEAF
v_gene: TRBV30; CDR3aa: AWSVSYTEAF
v_gene: TRBV5-1; CDR3aa: ASSVGQGAGETQY
v_gene: TRBV19; CDR3aa: ASSAGGNEQF
v_gene: TRBV5-1; CDR3aa: ASSSGLAIANEQF
v_gene: TRBV9; CDR3aa: ASSASGSTDTQY
v_gene: TRBV4-3; CDR3aa: ASSRTRGGLYEQY
v_gene: TRBV7-2; CDR3aa: ASSSTGGYTGELF
v_gene: TRBV6-5; CDR3aa: ASSYGRLNTGELF
v_gene: TRBV12-5; CDR3aa: ASGLGDRDQH
v_gene: TRBV19; CDR3aa: ASSMSGGPLNYGYT
v_gene: TRBV9; CDR3aa: ASSVGTSAADTQY
v_gene: TRBV2; CDR3aa: ASSDPAALRGEKLF
v_gene: TRBV5-1; CDR3aa: ASSLTGDTEAF
v_gene: TRBV30; CDR3aa: AWSSGQLRNTIY
v_gene: TRBV6-6; CDR3aa: ASRPGTGWNSPLH
v_gene: TRBV5-1; CDR3aa: ASSSAGTDTQY
v_gene: TRBV19; CDR3aa: ASSIEGAANQPQH
v_gene: TRBV7-9; CDR3aa: ASLSARGADTQY
v_gene: TRBV6-1; CDR3aa: ASSETPEHT
v_gene: TRBV18; CDR3aa: ASSPTGTAASQPQH
v_gene: TRBV5-1; CDR3aa: ASSPVTGDTQY
v_gene: TRBV4-1; CDR3aa: ASSHTDGNNQPQH
v_gene: TRBV10-2; CDR3aa: ASSRGGTFNYGYT
v_gene: TRBV6-1; CDR3aa: ASYPAAASSYEQY
v_gene: TRBV7-8; CDR3aa: ASCSAGHTGELF
v_gene: TRBV7-9; CDR3aa: ASSLGSGRGQETQY
v_gene: TRBV10-3; CDR3aa: AISQDFPTDTQY
v_gene: TRBV2; CDR3aa: ASSSNPGIGSYEQY
v_gene: TRBV7-3; CDR3aa: ASKENTNTGELF
v_gene: TRBV19; CDR3aa: ASSILSGREAF
v_gene: TRBV27; CDR3aa: ASSPRQGSLH
v_gene: TRBV7-2; CDR3aa: ASSLERGGTQY
v_gene: TRBV14; CDR3aa: ASSTRKTQY
v_gene: TRBV2; CDR3aa: ASRPGLSSYEQY
v_gene: TRBV18; CDR3aa: ASSLNRDGGSPLH
v_gene: TRBV6-6; CDR3aa: ASMGQGKETQY
v_gene: TRBV18; CDR3aa: ASSRGQTNEKLF
v_gene: TRBV6-5; CDR3aa: ASRTTGSENTIY